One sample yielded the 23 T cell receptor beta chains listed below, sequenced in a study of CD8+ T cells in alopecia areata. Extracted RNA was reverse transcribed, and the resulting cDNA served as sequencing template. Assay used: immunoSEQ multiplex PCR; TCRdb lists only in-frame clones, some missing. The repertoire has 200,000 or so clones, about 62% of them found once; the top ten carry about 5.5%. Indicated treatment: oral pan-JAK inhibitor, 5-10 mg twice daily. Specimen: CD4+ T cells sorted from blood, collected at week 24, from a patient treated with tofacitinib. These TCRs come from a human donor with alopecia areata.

The CDR3, as DNA: TGCGCCAGCAGCCAAGGACTAGCGGGAAAGGAGACCCAGTACTTC. It encodes CASSQGLAGKETQYF. V gene TRBV4-1 combines with J gene TRBJ2-5, with 11 bases lining up with TRBD2. Germline V lookup: CDR1 MGHRA, CDR2 YSYEKL. The CDR3 covers 15 residues. With 1 base clipped from V and 5 bases from J, the junction kept 3 bases outside the gene matches.

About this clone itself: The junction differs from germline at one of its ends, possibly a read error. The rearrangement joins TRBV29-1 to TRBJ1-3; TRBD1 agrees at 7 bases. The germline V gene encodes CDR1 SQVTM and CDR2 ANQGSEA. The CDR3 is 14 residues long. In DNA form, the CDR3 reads TGCAGCGCTGAAGACAGGGCGCGGGGAAACACCATATATTTT. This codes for CSAEDRARGNTIYF.

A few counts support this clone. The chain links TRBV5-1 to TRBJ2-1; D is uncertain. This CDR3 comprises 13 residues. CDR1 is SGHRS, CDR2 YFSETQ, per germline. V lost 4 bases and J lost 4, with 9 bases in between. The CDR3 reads CASSAVPYNEQFF. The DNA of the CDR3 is TGCGCCAGCAGCGCCGTTCCATACAATGAGCAGTTCTTC.

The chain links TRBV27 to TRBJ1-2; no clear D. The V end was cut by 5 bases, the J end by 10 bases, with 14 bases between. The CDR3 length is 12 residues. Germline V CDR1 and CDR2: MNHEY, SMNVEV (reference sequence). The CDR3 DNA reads TGTGCCAGCAGTAAAACCTTTATTGACTACACCTTC. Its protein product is CASSKTFIDYTF.

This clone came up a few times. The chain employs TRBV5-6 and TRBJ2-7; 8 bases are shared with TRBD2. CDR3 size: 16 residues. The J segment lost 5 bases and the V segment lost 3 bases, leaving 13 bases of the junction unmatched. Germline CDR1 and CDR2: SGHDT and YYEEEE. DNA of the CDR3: TGTGCCAGCAGCTCTACAATCAGCGGGAGTCGCAACGAGCAGTACTTC. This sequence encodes CASSSTISGSRNEQYF. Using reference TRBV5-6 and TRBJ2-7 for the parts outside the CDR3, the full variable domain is DAGVTQSPTHLIKTRGQQVTLRCSPKSGHDTVSWYQQALGQGPQFIFQYYEEEERQRGNFPDRFSGHQFPNYSSELNVNALLLGDSALYLCASSSTISGSRNEQYFGPGTRLTVT.

In DNA form, the CDR3 reads TGTGCCAGCAGCCCGGACAGGGACGGCTATGGCTACACCTTC. Translating gives CASSPDRDGYGYTF. The rearrangement uses TRBV19 and TRBJ1-2, with 8 nucleotides matching TRBD1. This CDR3 spans 14 amino acids. V trimming: 9 bases; J trimming: 4 bases; junction bases outside the gene matches: 10. Germline V CDR1 and CDR2: LNHDA, SQIVND (reference sequence). The entire variable domain, with the rest obtained from reference TRBV19 and TRBJ1-2, is as follows: DGGITQSPKYLFRKEGQNVTLSCEQNLNHDAMYWYRQDPGQGLRLIYYSQIVNDFQKGDIAEGYSVSREKKESFPLTVTSAQKNPTAFYLCASSPDRDGYGYTFGSGTRLTVV.

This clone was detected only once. In DNA, the CDR3 is TGTGCCAGCAGCTCCTCGGCGTTTGGGCAGCCTGGGGCCAACGTCCTGACTTTC. Encoded protein: CASSSSAFGQPGANVLTF. This chain links TRBV5-4 with TRBJ2-6; D ambiguous. The germline V gene encodes CDR1 SGHNT and CDR2 YYREEE (reference sequence). This CDR3 contains 18 residues. V was pared by 3 bases and J by 2 bases, with 18 bases between. The complete variable domain, with remaining parts taken from reference TRBV5-4 and TRBJ2-6, reads ETGVTQSPTHLIKTRGQQVTLRCSSQSGHNTVSWYQQALGQGPQFIFQYYREEENGRGNFPPRFSGLQFPNYSSELNVNALELDDSALYLCASSSSAFGQPGANVLTFGAGSRLTVL.

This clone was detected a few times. Here the CDR3 reads CASGLLQGTQYF. The CDR3 DNA sequence: TGTGCCAGCGGGCTTTTACAAGGGACGCAGTATTTT. The rearrangement joins TRBV7-2 to TRBJ2-3; D gene uncertain. The germline CDR1 and CDR2 sequences are SGHTA and FQGNSA. The CDR3 has 12 amino acids. Trimming took 8 bases from V and 9 from J, leaving 15 bases between them.

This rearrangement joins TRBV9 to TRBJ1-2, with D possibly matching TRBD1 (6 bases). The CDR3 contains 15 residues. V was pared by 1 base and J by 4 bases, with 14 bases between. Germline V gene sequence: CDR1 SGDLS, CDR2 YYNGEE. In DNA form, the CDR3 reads TGTGCCAGCAGCGTATCCTCCGGGACAAGCTATGGCTACACCTTC. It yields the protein CASSVSSGTSYGYTF. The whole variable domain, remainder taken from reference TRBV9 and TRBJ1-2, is DSGVTQTPKHLITATGQRVTLRCSPRSGDLSVYWYQQSLDQGLQFLIQYYNGEERAKGNILERFSAQQFPDLHSELNLSSLELGDSALYFCASSVSSGTSYGYTFGSGTRLTVV.

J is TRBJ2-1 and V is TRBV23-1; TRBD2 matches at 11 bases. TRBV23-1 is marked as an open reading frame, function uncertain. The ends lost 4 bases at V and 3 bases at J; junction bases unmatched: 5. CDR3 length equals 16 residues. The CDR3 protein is CASSRRLAGFYNEQFF. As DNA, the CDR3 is TGCGCCAGCAGTCGACGACTAGCGGGGTTCTACAATGAGCAGTTCTTC.

The CDR3 bases are TGTGCCAGCAGTTACTCGGTCCGGGCCCGGACCCAGTACTTC. Protein sequence: CASSYSVRARTQYF. This chain uses TRBV6-5 with TRBJ2-5; D gene ambiguous. V was trimmed by 0 bases and J by 7 bases, leaving 12 bases between them. CDR3 size: 14 residues. Per germline, CDR1 MNHEY and CDR2 SVGAGI.

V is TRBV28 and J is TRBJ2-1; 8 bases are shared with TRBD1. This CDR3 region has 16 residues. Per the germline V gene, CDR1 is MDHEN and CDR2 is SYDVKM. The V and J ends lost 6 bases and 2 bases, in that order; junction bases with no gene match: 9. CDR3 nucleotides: TGTGCCAGCAGCTCGGACTTGGGACAGGCCTACAATGAGCAGTTCTTC. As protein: CASSSDLGQAYNEQFF.

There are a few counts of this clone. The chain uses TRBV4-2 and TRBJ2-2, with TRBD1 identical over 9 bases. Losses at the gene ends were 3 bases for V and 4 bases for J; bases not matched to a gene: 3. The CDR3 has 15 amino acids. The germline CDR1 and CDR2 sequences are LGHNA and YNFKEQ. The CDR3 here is CASSHPGQGTGELFF. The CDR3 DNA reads TGTGCCAGCAGCCACCCGGGACAGGGCACCGGGGAGCTGTTTTTT.

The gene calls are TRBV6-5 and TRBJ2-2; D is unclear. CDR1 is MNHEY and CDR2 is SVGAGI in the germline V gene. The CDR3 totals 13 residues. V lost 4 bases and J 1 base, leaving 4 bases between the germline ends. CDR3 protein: CASSSRNTGELFF. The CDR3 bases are TGTGCCAGCAGTTCCAGGAACACCGGGGAGCTGTTTTTT.

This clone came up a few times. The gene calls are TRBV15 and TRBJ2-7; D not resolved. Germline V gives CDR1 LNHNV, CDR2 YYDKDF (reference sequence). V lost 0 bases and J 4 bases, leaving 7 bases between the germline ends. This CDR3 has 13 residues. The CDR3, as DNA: TGTGCCACCAGCAGAGACTGGATGTACGAGCAGTACTTC. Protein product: CATSRDWMYEQYF.

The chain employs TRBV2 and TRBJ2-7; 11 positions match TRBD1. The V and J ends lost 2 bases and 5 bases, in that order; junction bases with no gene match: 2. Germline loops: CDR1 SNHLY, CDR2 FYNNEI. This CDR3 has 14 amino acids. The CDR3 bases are TGTGCCAGCAGTGAATTGGGACAGGGGGACGAGCAGTACTTC. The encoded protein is CASSELGQGDEQYF.

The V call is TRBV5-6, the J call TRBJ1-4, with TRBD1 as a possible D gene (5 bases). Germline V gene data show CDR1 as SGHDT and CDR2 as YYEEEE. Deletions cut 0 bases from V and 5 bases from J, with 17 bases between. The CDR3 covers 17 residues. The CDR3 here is CASSLGARLEGNEKLFF. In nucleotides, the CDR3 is TGTGCCAGCAGCTTGGGAGCCAGGCTGGAGGGGAATGAAAAACTGTTTTTT.

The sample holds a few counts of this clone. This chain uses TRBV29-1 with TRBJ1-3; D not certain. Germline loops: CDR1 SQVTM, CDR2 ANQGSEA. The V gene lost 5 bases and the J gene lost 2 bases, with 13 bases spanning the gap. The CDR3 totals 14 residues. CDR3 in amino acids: CSVTRVTAGNTIYF. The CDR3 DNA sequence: TGCAGCGTTACAAGGGTGACCGCTGGAAACACCATATATTTT.

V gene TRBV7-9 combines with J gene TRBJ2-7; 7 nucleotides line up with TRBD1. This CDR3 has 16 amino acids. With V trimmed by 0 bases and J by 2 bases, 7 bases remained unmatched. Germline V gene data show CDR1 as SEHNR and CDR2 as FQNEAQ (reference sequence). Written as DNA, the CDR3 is TGTGCCAGCAGCTTAGCGGGTGGGACAGCACCCTACGAGCAGTACTTC. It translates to CASSLAGGTAPYEQYF.

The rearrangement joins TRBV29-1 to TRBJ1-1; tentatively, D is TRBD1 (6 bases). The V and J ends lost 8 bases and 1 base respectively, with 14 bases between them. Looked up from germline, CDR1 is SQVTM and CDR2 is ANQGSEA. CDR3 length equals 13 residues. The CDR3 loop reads CSLRTGTNTEAFF. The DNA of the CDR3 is TGCAGCCTTCGCACAGGGACGAACACTGAAGCTTTCTTT. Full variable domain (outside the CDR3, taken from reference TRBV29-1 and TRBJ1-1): SAVISQKPSRDICQRGTSLTIQCQVDSQVTMMFWYRQQPGQSLTLIATANQGSEATYESGFVIDKFPISRPNLTFSTLTVSNMSPEDSSIYLCSLRTGTNTEAFFGQGTRLTVV.

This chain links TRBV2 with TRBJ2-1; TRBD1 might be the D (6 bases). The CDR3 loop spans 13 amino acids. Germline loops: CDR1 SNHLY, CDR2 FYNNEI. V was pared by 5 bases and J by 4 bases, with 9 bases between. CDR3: CASSPTGYNEQFF. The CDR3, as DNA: TGTGCCAGCAGTCCTACAGGGTACAATGAGCAGTTCTTC.

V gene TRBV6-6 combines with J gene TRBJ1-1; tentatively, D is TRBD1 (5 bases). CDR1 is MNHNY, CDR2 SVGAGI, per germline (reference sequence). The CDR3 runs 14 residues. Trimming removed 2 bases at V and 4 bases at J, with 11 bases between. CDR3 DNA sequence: TGTGCCAGCAGTTACCGGGGCTGGGGCACTGAAGCTTTCTTT. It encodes CASSYRGWGTEAFF.

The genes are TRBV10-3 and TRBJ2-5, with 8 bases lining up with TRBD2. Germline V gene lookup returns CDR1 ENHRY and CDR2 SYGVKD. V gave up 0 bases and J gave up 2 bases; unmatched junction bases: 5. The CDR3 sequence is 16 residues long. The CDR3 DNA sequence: TGTGCCATCAGTGAGTCGAAAACTAGCGGACAAGAGACCCAGTACTTC. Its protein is CAISESKTSGQETQYF.